This T cell receptor (beta chain) was sequenced during a study of Tregs in tolerant kidney transplant recipients. Germline CDR1 and CDR2: SNHLY and FYNNEI. J gave up 1 base and V 10 bases, and 19 bases lay outside the gene matches. The CDR3 covers 18 residues. Sequencing was performed with immunoSEQ multiplex PCR; in TCRdb, only in-frame clones are kept and a portion is missing. This specimen shows 25,000 to 35,000 clones; the ten leading clones hold approximately 8.1%. Notes on this clone: The read is 3 residues too short to cover the CDR3 end, so that end is filled in from the germline J gene.

This clonotype was sampled from a human donor who received a combined kidney and bone marrow transplant. The specimen was CD8+ T cells from blood, collected before the transplant. The chain is built from TRBV2 and TRBJ1-5, with TRBD1 matching 7 bases. CDR3 sequence: CATMGTVEPPSSNQPQHF. The part of the CDR3 DNA that was read is TGTGCCACCATGGGGACAGTAGAGCCACCATCAAGCAATCAGCCC.